This TCR beta chain was sequenced during a study of shared clonotypes between healthy human individuals. Background on the study: Used for every donor were three CD4 naive, three CD4 memory, two CD8 naive and one CD8 memory plate.

The donors were adults (healthy and HIV-negative) with no recent acute infections or vaccinations. The table lists this clone with a count of one. Deep was the level used in running the assay. Some 28,000 T cell genomes (around 190 ng DNA) went into each sorted-subset replicate. The protocol was immunoSEQ multiplex PCR, while the TCRdb copy is restricted to in-frame clones and leaves out a portion. This repertoire shows more than 1.2 million clones, about 98.5% found once; its top ten account for 0.3% to 0.45%. The ends lost 4 bases at V and 9 bases at J; junction bases unmatched: 7. CDR1 and CDR2 (germline): SGHNT, YYREEE (reference sequence). This CDR3 contains 13 residues.

The V gene is TRBV5-4, the J gene TRBJ2-1; 7 nucleotides line up with TRBD2. Specimen: naive CD4+ T cells sorted from blood. Described subset: CD45RA+ positively selected. The TCR sequence derives from a man aged 30 to 45 in good health. The CDR3: CASSPGLSSEQFF. As DNA, the CDR3 is TGTGCCAGCAGCCCGGGACTATCGTCTGAGCAGTTCTTC.